This TCR beta chain was obtained from a study of T cell responses to AZD1222 COVID-19 vaccine. The overall study: Second-dose recipients at about 4 or about 12 weeks were treated as one pooled group. The study, taken as a whole, reports: Donors, mostly white British, included more females; clonal diversity was possibly underestimated. At baseline, seropositivity was found in only six AZD1222 recipients. Repertoire sampling happened only post peak T cell response.

Generated by immunoSEQ multiplex PCR, the TCRdb table keeps only in-frame clones and is missing some. The data contain fewer than 180,000 clones, 94% of them singletons. Per germline, CDR1 LNHDA and CDR2 SQIVND (reference sequence). This CDR3 region has 15 residues. V shed 5 bases and J 6 bases; nucleotides not matched to a gene: 6. This clone was observed a handful of times. Its antigen is not known. The chain couples TRBV19 to TRBJ2-2, with TRBD2 matching 10 bases. This clonotype was sampled from an adult in good health. The starting material was peripheral blood, obtained on day 0 of AZD1222 vaccination. CDR3 in DNA: TGTGCCAGTAGTCCTAGCGGGAGAATGGCCGGGGAGCTGTTTTTT. Translation: CASSPSGRMAGELFF.